This entry lists 7 T cell receptor beta chains sequenced from one sample in a study of neurological immune-mediated disorders. TCRdb analysed the 5' RACE reads with MiXCR anew, one entry per CDR3 protein. Of about 66,000 distinct CDR3 sequences listed, roughly 3.9% are singletons. Source material: PBMCs. The source is a man aged 25 to 40 with multiple sclerosis.

This clonotype was seen repeatedly, ten times or more. The gene calls are TRBV7-2 and TRBJ2-5; perhaps TRBD2 as D (5 bases). With 0 bases removed from V and 2 bases from J, the gap between germline ends came to 10 bases. The length of the CDR3 is 15 residues. The germline V gene encodes CDR1 SGHTA and CDR2 FQGNSA. In nucleotides, the CDR3 is TGTGCCAGCAGCTTAGCCCGGCTAGCACAAGAGACCCAGTACTTC. It encodes CASSLARLAQETQYF.

This clonotype rates as medium-sized. V usage is TRBV20-1 and J usage is TRBJ2-1, with 12 bases aligning to TRBD2. The CDR3 consists of 14 residues. V lost 3 bases and J lost 9; bases outside the gene matches: 6. Germline CDR1 DFQATT, CDR2 SNEGSKA (reference sequence). The CDR3 sequence is CSASSSGGAAEQFF. CDR3 nucleotide sequence: TGCAGTGCTAGCTCTAGCGGGGGGGCCGCTGAGCAGTTCTTC.

With respect to this clonotype: At one of its ends the junction is not consistent with the germline gene, which may arise from a read error. The V call is TRBV10-3, the J call TRBJ1-5; unclear D gene. The CDR3 sequence is 15 residues long. The germline CDR1 and CDR2 sequences are ENHRY and SYGVKD. The CDR3 loop is CAISESSYGNQPQNF. The DNA of the CDR3 is TGTGCCATCAGTGAGTCGAGTTACGGGAATCAGCCCCAGAATTTT.

This clonotype has ten or more counts. The rearrangement joins TRBV4-1 to TRBJ1-4; D is possibly TRBD1 (5 bases). The CDR3 covers 16 residues. V was clipped by 3 bases and J by 7 bases, with 18 bases between them. Germline assignment: CDR1 MGHRA and CDR2 YSYEKL. The CDR3 coding sequence is TGCGCCAGCAGCCAGCTATCGGGGCCCTCCGGTGAAAAACTGTTTTTT. It encodes CASSQLSGPSGEKLFF.

Many counts were recorded for this clonotype. This chain joins TRBV6-6 and TRBJ2-2; no clear D. The CDR3 has 13 amino acids. Trimming removed 6 bases from V and 0 bases from J, with 5 bases in between. Germline V gives CDR1 MNHNY, CDR2 SVGAGI (reference sequence). In DNA, the CDR3 is TGTGCCAGCAGGGGATCGAACACCGGGGAGCTGTTTTTT. This codes for CASRGSNTGELFF.

In its sample, this clonotype was seen many times. The V and J genes are TRBV2 and TRBJ1-4; no clear D. Between the trimmed V and J ends, which lost 1 base and 7 bases, there was a span of 7 bases. Germline V lookup: CDR1 SNHLY, CDR2 FYNNEI. The CDR3 runs 13 residues. The CDR3 is CASSEGSGEKLFF. The CDR3 region has the DNA TGTGCCAGCAGTGAAGGGTCAGGTGAAAAACTGTTTTTT.

The chain uses TRBV6-2 or TRBV6-3 and TRBJ2-7; 7 nucleotides match TRBD1. J lost 2 bases, V lost 8 bases, and 3 bases had no gene match. Germline V gene data show CDR1 as MNHEY and CDR2 as SVGEGT. The CDR3 is 12 amino acids. This CDR3 reads CASGTDPYEQYF. Written as DNA, the CDR3 is TGTGCCAGCGGGACAGACCCCTACGAGCAGTACTTC.